The 19 T cell receptor beta chains below come from one sample, sequenced in a study of T cell repertoires in ileal Crohn's disease. The table came from immunoSEQ multiplex PCR; TCRdb's copy has only in-frame clones and leaves some out. This sample yields around 33,000 clones, of which around 80% are seen a single time; roughly 19% belongs to the top ten. Sequences were obtained from ileal tissue. The receptors derive from an adult with Crohn's disease.

The CDR3 loop reads CASSLGPVVTDTQYF. Written as DNA, the CDR3 is TGCGCCAGCAGCTTGGGTCCAGTGGTCACAGATACGCAGTATTTT. The chain carries TRBV5-1 and TRBJ2-3, with D uncertain. The CDR3 has 15 residues. Trimming stripped 0 bases from V and 2 bases from J, with 10 bases between. The germline CDR1 and CDR2 sequences are SGHRS and YFSETQ.

The V call is TRBV2, the J call TRBJ1-2, with 7 bases matching TRBD1. Unmatched junction bases numbered 2, after V lost 6 bases and J lost 4 bases. The CDR3 is made up of 12 amino acids. CDR1 and CDR2 (germline): SNHLY, FYNNEI. The CDR3, as DNA: TGTGCCAGCAGGGGGGACAGCTATGGCTACACCTTC. Its protein is CASRGDSYGYTF.

The rearrangement links TRBV30 to TRBJ1-2; TRBD1 might be the D (6 bases). V lost 2 bases and J 7 bases, leaving 20 bases between the germline ends. Germline CDR1 and CDR2: GTSNPN and SVGIG (reference sequence). CDR3 length: 15 amino acids. The CDR3 spells CAWSPTSNRVGGYTF. The CDR3 bases are TGTGCCTGGAGTCCCACTTCCAACAGGGTTGGTGGCTACACCTTC.

The chain employs TRBV4-1 and TRBJ2-5, with TRBD2 identical over 14 bases. The trim removed 0 bases at V and 5 bases at J, leaving 11 bases unmatched. Germline CDR1 is MGHRA and CDR2 is YSYEKL. This CDR3 is built from 19 residues. The CDR3 region has the DNA TGCGCCAGCAGCCAAGATCAGAAGACTAGCGGGGGGGCCAGGGAGACCCAGTACTTC. This encodes CASSQDQKTSGGARETQYF.

J is TRBJ1-2 and V is TRBV7-9; D unclear. Trimming took off 2 bases at V and 8 bases at J, with 9 bases between the two ends. Per germline, CDR1 SEHNR and CDR2 FQNEAQ (reference sequence). This CDR3 contains 12 residues. The CDR3 region has the DNA TGTGCCAGCAGCTTACGGGCGGGGGGCTACACCTTC. Amino acid sequence: CASSLRAGGYTF.

This clone has only one observation. The chain links TRBV5-4 to TRBJ1-1; 10 bases match TRBD1. Germline loops: CDR1 SGHNT, CDR2 YYREEE (reference sequence). The length of the CDR3 is 14 residues. With V trimmed by 3 bases and J by 5 bases, 4 bases remained unmatched. CDR3 sequence: CASSWGQGRTEAFF. The CDR3 DNA reads TGTGCCAGCAGCTGGGGACAGGGGAGAACTGAAGCTTTCTTT.

The chain carries TRBV7-2 and TRBJ2-1, with unresolved D. The CDR3 spans 12 residues. With 4 bases removed from V and 11 bases from J, the gap between germline ends came to 12 bases. Germline loops: CDR1 SGHTA, CDR2 FQGNSA. CDR3 sequence: CASSSPMTKQFF. CDR3 nucleotide sequence: TGTGCCAGCAGCTCCCCGATGACAAAGCAGTTCTTC.

V usage is TRBV29-1 and J usage is TRBJ2-7; D possibly corresponds to TRBD1 (6 bases). The CDR3 has 12 residues. From germline, CDR1 is SQVTM and CDR2 ANQGSEA. The germline V and J ends were trimmed by 0 bases and 9 bases, with 12 bases remaining between them. CDR3 protein: CSVEDSGVGQYF. In DNA form, the CDR3 reads TGCAGCGTTGAAGATTCAGGGGTCGGGCAGTACTTC.

The chain is built from TRBV5-1 and TRBJ2-3, with D possibly being TRBD2 (5 bases). The CDR3 length is 15 residues. The V end was cut by 3 bases, the J end by 1 base, with 12 bases between. The germline CDR1 and CDR2 sequences are SGHRS and YFSETQ. This CDR3 reads CASSYDGGGTDTQYF. CDR3 DNA sequence: TGCGCCAGCAGCTACGATGGAGGAGGCACAGATACGCAGTATTTT.

The chain couples TRBV18 to TRBJ2-3; D possibly corresponds to TRBD1 (6 bases). This CDR3 is 19 amino acids long. Trimming took off 6 bases at V and 2 bases at J, with 27 bases between the two ends. From germline, CDR1 is KGHSH and CDR2 LQKENI. The CDR3 nucleotides are TGTGCCAGCTCCTCCCGTACCTCGTTGGGCTGGACAGCCACAGATACGCAGTATTTT. It is translated as CASSSRTSLGWTATDTQYF.

The rearrangement links TRBV2 to TRBJ2-5, with 7 bases fitting TRBD2. J gave up 13 bases and V 6 bases, and 14 bases lay outside the gene matches. Per germline, CDR1 SNHLY and CDR2 FYNNEI. This CDR3 is 13 amino acids long. Here the CDR3 DNA reads TGTGCCAGCAGAGCTAGCGGCTACGGAAAAATGTACTTC. Protein: CASRASGYGKMYF.

The chain has TRBV6-5 and TRBJ2-3; D is possibly TRBD2 (6 bases). The CDR3 is 14 residues long. Germline V gives CDR1 MNHEY, CDR2 SVGAGI. Trimming shortened V by 4 bases and J by 4 bases, and 12 bases separated the two germline ends. The CDR3 protein is CASSSGLRADTQYF. CDR3 nucleotides: TGTGCCAGCAGTTCGGGACTCCGAGCAGATACGCAGTATTTT.

CDR3 in amino acids: CASSVVQGGSTDTQYF. The CDR3 bases are TGTGCCAGCAGCGTAGTCCAGGGCGGTAGCACAGATACGCAGTATTTT. The chain recombines TRBV9 with TRBJ2-3; weak D call: TRBD1 (5 bases). This CDR3 spans 16 amino acids. Trimming pared 0 bases from V and 0 bases from J, leaving 11 bases between. Per the germline V gene, CDR1 is SGDLS and CDR2 is YYNGEE.

Points on this clone: At the DNA level, this CDR3 is encoded by other sequences in the same sample as well. The J gene is TRBJ1-1, the V gene TRBV19, with TRBD1 identical over 9 bases. The V gene end was trimmed by 3 bases and the J gene end by 1 base; junction bases not matched to a gene: 3. The length of the CDR3 is 15 residues. CDR1 and CDR2 from the germline V gene are LNHDA and SQIVND (reference sequence). For the CDR3, the DNA is TGTGCCAGTAGTATTAGGGGACAGGGGAACACTGAAGCTTTCTTT. This sequence encodes CASSIRGQGNTEAFF.

The chain couples TRBV7-2 to TRBJ1-4; D remains ambiguous. Germline assignment: CDR1 SGHTA and CDR2 FQGNSA. The CDR3 consists of 15 residues. V was trimmed by 5 bases and J by 3 bases, leaving 13 bases between them. The DNA of the CDR3 is TGTGCCAGCAGCGAGATCCCCCGATCTAATGAAAAACTGTTTTTT. As protein: CASSEIPRSNEKLFF.

V and J are TRBV19 and TRBJ1-2; D may be TRBD1 (5 bases). The CDR3 has 14 residues. V lost 6 bases, J lost 4 bases, and 15 bases lay in between. Per germline, CDR1 LNHDA and CDR2 SQIVND (reference sequence). This CDR3 reads CASSLGEGAYGYTF. The CDR3, as DNA: TGTGCCAGTAGCCTAGGGGAGGGAGCCTATGGCTACACCTTC.

The rearrangement uses TRBV19 and TRBJ2-5; TRBD2 aligns across 7 bases. The germline V gene encodes CDR1 LNHDA and CDR2 SQIVND (reference sequence). CDR3 length equals 17 residues. V lost 1 base, J lost 4 bases, and 12 bases stayed unmatched. CDR3 sequence (DNA): TGTGCCAGTAGTATAGGGCGGGGGTCGGCGCTAGGAGAGACCCAGTACTTC. It is translated as CASSIGRGSALGETQYF.

The chain uses TRBV11-3 and TRBJ2-1, with 8 bases that match TRBD1. The ends lost 5 bases at V and 10 bases at J; junction bases unmatched: 10. The CDR3 extends over 14 amino acids. The germline gives CDR1 SGHNT, CDR2 YENEEA. CDR3 protein: CASSLRQGAQEQFF. CDR3 sequence (DNA): TGTGCCAGCAGCCTACGTCAGGGGGCGCAAGAGCAGTTCTTC.

The gene calls are TRBV29-1 and TRBJ1-2; possible D gene TRBD1, 5 bases. The CDR3 has 12 amino acids. The V gene's germline CDR1 is SQVTM and CDR2 ANQGSEA. V dropped 4 bases and J dropped 8 bases, with 14 bases sitting between them. CDR3 loop: CSVVEGVGGYTF. The CDR3 coding sequence is TGCAGCGTTGTAGAAGGGGTCGGGGGCTACACCTTC.